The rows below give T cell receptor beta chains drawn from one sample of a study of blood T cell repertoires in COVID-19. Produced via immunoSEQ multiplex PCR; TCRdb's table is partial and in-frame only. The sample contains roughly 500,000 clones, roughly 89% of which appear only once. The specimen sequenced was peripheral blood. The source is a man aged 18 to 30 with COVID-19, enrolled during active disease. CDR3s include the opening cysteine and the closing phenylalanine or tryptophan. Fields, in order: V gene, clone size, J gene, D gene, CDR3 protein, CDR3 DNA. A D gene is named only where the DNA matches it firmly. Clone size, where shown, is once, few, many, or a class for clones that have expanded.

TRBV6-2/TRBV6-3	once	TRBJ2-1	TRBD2	CASSFTSDYNEQFF	TGTGCCAGCAGTTTTACTAGCGATTACAATGAGCAGTTCTTC
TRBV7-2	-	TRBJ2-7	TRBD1	CASSSPGQEYYEQYF	TGTGCCAGCAGCTCCCCGGGACAGGAGTACTACGAGCAGTACTTC
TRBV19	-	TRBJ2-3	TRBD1	CASSIRGLRTDTQYF	TGTGCCAGTAGTATAAGGGGGCTAAGGACAGATACGCAGTATTTT
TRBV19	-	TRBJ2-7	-	CASSLGHLYEQYF	TGTGCCAGTAGTCTGGGACACTTGTACGAGCAGTACTTC
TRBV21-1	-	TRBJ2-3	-	CASSNLQGRGGDNTDTQYF	TGTGCCAGCAGCAACCTTCAGGGCAGGGGAGGGGATAATACAGATACGCAGTATTTT
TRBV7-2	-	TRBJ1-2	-	CASSPQVFDGYTF	TGTGCCAGCAGCCCCCAGGTGTTCGATGGCTACACCTTC
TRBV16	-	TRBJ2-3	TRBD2	CASSQFAGAIDTQYF	TGTGCCAGCAGCCAATTTGCGGGAGCGATAGATACGCAGTATTTT
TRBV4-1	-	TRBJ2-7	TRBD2	CASSQGPGLAGGPTYEQYF	TGCGCCAGCAGCCAAGGGCCGGGACTAGCGGGGGGGCCGACCTACGAGCAGTACTTC
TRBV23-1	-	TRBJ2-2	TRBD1	CASSHPGQGPLNTGELFF	TGCGCCAGCAGTCATCCGGGACAGGGACCTTTAAACACCGGGGAGCTGTTTTTT
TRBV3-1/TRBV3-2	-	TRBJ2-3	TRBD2	CASSQRGYSGRSGDTQYF	TGTGCCAGCAGCCAAAGGGGATATAGCGGGAGATCGGGAGATACGCAGTATTTT
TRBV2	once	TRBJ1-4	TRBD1	CASSDGQGLVGEKLFF	TGTGCCAGCAGTGACGGACAGGGACTGGTTGGTGAAAAACTGTTTTTT
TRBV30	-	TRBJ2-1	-	CAWSAGTLAVHEQFF	TGTGCCTGGAGTGCGGGGACTTTAGCGGTCCATGAGCAGTTCTTC
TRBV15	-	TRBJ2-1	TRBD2	CATSRTLAGGGNEQFF	TGTGCCACCAGCAGGACTCTAGCGGGAGGGGGCAATGAGCAGTTCTTC
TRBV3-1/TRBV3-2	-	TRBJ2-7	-	CASSLVSQGIYEQYF	TGTGCCAGCAGCCTCGTTTCGCAGGGGATCTACGAGCAGTACTTC
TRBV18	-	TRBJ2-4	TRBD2	CASSPLGQPTSGSRLMNIQYF	TGTGCCAGCTCACCACTTGGACAGCCCACTAGCGGGAGTCGTTTGATGAACATTCAGTACTTC